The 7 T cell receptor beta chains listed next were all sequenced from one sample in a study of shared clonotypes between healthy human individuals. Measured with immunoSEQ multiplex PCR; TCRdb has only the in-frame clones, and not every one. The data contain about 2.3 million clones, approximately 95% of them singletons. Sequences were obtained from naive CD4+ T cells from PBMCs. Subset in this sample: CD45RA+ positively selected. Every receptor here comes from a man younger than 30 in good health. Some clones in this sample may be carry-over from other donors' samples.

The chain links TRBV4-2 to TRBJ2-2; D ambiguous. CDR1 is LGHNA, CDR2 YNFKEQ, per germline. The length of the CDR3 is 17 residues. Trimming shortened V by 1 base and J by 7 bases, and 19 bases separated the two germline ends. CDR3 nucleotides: TGTGCCAGCAGCCAAGCCATCGGCTACAGCTATGACGGGGAGCTGTTTTTT. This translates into CASSQAIGYSYDGELFF.

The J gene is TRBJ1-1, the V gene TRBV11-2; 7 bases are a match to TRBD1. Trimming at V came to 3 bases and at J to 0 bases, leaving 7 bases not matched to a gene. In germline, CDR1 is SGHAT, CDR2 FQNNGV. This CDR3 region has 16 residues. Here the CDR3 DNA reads TGTGCCAGCAGCTTTTGGGGGGGGACAGTGAACACTGAAGCTTTCTTT. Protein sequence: CASSFWGGTVNTEAFF.

Here the CDR3 DNA reads TGTGCCAGCACCTTTTCCCTTACCGGGGGCCTCTGGGGTACGCAGTATTTT. Its protein is CASTFSLTGGLWGTQYF. The rearrangement joins TRBV5-4 to TRBJ2-3, with D perhaps being TRBD1 or TRBD2 (6 bases each). CDR1 is SGHNT, CDR2 YYREEE, per germline (reference sequence). Deletions cut 6 bases from V and 8 bases from J, with 28 bases between. The CDR3 is 17 amino acids.

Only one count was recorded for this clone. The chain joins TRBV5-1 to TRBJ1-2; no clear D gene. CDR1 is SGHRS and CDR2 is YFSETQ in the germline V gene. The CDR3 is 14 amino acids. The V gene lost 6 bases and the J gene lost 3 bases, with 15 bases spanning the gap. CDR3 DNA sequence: TGCGCCAGCAACTCGGACGGCCGCGACTATGGCTACACCTTC. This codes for CASNSDGRDYGYTF.

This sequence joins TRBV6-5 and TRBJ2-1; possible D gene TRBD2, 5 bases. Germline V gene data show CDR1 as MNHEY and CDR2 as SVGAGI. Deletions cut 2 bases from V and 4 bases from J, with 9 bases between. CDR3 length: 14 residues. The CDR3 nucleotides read TGTGCCAGCAGTTACAGAGAGCGGTACAATGAGCAGTTCTTC. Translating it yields CASSYRERYNEQFF.

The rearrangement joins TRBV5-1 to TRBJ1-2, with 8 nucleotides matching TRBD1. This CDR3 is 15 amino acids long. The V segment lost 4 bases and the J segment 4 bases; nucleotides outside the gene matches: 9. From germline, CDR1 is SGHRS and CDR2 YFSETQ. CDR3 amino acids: CASSPLPGQAYGYTF. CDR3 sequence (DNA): TGCGCCAGCAGCCCTCTCCCGGGACAGGCCTATGGCTACACCTTC. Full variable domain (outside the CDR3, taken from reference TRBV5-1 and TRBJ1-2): KAGVTQTPRYLIKTRGQQVTLSCSPISGHRSVSWYQQTPGQGLQFLFEYFSETQRNKGNFPGRFSGRQFSNSRSEMNVSTLELGDSALYLCASSPLPGQAYGYTFGSGTRLTVV.

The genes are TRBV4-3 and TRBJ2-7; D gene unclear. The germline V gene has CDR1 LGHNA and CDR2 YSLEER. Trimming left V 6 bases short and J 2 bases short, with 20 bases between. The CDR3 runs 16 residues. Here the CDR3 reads CASSPSTDWTAYEQYF. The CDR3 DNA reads TGCGCCAGCAGTCCTTCAACCGACTGGACCGCCTACGAGCAGTACTTC.